The source of this T cell receptor (beta chain) is a study of cytomegalovirus exposure and HLA in healthy donors (dated by TCRdb to 2015 to 2018). About the study as a whole: According to an earlier analysis of around 600 of the donors, 200 million or so T cells yielded 90 million to 130 million unique TCR beta sequences and 276 Gb of sequence data. Around 330 gigabases of sequencing data and 70 million to 100 million unique TCR sequences made up an early release that covered 500 to 650 HLA-typed donors. The genetic ancestry cluster associated with self-reported Caucasian donors included 81% of the roughly 400 genotyped donors. The study aimed to test whether cataloging public T cell receptors could reveal signatures of past pathogen exposure. Using immunosequencing, the study profiled T cell repertoires from 500 to 800 subjects and related those repertoires to cytomegalovirus serostatus. A separate validation cohort of roughly 120 different subjects was used in addition to the roughly 620-subject first cohort. High-throughput TCR immunosequencing, statistical association of individual TCRs with disease status, and machine learning were combined to predict cytomegalovirus infection status. To study patterns of TCR occurrence, a later analysis re-analyzed previously published TCR beta repertoires from more than 550 donors and added high-resolution HLA genotyping. Rather than using new phenotypic data, the later analysis identified candidate immune exposures from TCR beta sequences and from how often those sequences occurred across donors. To decide whether each TCR beta V gene segment behaved as functional or pseudogenic, an earlier analysis of some 540 of the donors relied on high-throughput TCR beta sequencing. Donor age, sex, ethnicity and CMV serostatus were compiled alongside the repertoire data. A later genetic analysis used genome-wide SNP genotypes for about 65% of the roughly 700 donors, treating that subset as a discovery cohort. Every discovery cohort repertoire had been produced on one sequencing platform. HLA typing included class I and class II loci at four-digit resolution. Typing coverage varied by locus: roughly 629-640 donors for A, B, C, DRB1 and DQB1; roughly 510 for DQA1; more than 600 for DPA1; approximately 490 for DPB1. Four to six DR-DQ haplotypes were handled as single units for association and clustering, since linkage in the cohort was strong. Among about 370 genotyped donors of the cohort, an average of around 250,000 unique TCR beta nucleotide sequences was sequenced per donor, of which 15% to 20% were non-productive. Paper-wide results and their limitations: Because counts were too low, seventeen rarely observed V segments, including chromosome 9 orphons, were left out of the earlier analysis of a few hundred of the donors. When HLA alleles, especially DR and DQ, strongly co-occurred, attributing TCR associations to individual alleles was difficult. Because the 87-base-pair reads could not distinguish some IMGT-functional V segments, including TRBV6-2 and TRBV6-3, those segments were excluded. A later analysis found that TCR association rates varied across HLA loci, with DRB1 alleles showing the most associated TCRs and HLA-C alleles the fewest. Linkage disequilibrium might explain the correlated functional status among segregating V segments, but an unknown experimental factor could not be ruled out. For the cohort, immune exposure information was limited to CMV serostatus. The study gave a list of more than 150 TCR beta chains associated with cytomegalovirus. According to a later genetic analysis, donors in an Asian-associated ancestry cluster had fewer N-insertions in productive TCRs than the roughly 700-donor mean. A later genetic analysis associated a missense DCLRE1C variant with V-gene and J-gene trimming of TCR beta chains, and an independent cohort replicated the association. A further reported finding was that TCR beta sequences accurately predicted the HLA-A and HLA-B alleles for most subjects in the first cohort. The classifier was reported to diagnose cytomegalovirus status with high specificity and sensitivity in both the original cohort and the validation cohort. HLA typing was unavailable for some donors at each locus, so association tests used only the typed subset. The cohort was sequenced for TCR beta chains only, and without alpha or paired-chain data the features that could be detected were limited. Most CMV-associated TCR beta chains appeared to be HLA-restricted in a later analysis, and the HLA associations seemed to be driven largely by CMV exposure. A cluster of highly shared sequence variants was judged likely to be a technical artifact of the sequencing pipeline. Several of the top co-occurrence clusters appeared to be linked to parvovirus B19, influenza, CMV and Epstein-Barr virus, according to a later analysis. In an earlier analysis of roughly 500 of the donors, most TCR beta V segments appeared in productive rearrangements about 90% or about 30% of the time, broadly matching IMGT annotations. A few of the identified cytomegalovirus-associated TCR beta chains were confirmed in vitro to be specific for cytomegalovirus antigens. It was suggested by the authors that the approach could potentially be generalized to other disease states and immunological phenotypes. While some public TCRs were present in many individuals, most TCR sequences turned up only very rarely across donors. Specific HLA alleles were associated with over 15,000 TCR beta sequences at a false discovery rate of 0.05 in a later analysis. A later analysis found that HLA-associated TCR beta chains were more clonally expanded and had lower generation probabilities than equally common non-associated chains. The presence/absence analyses assumed that sequencing depth was roughly uniform across donors, and that assumption may not be true.

In regard to this clone: This receptor's antigen is unknown. Base qualities were left out, and no much larger clone turns up one base away.

The cohort comprised approximately 700 healthy bone marrow donors. Cohort members were all nominally healthy when sampled, although unrecorded immune exposures were likely present. The donor was CMV seronegative and was included in the group of about 400 seronegative cohort members. A peripheral blood sample was provided by each donor, and peripheral blood mononuclear cells were used for TCR beta sequencing. The Qiagen DNeasy Blood Extraction Kit was used to extract genomic DNA from the blood cell samples. The CDR3 covers 14 residues, taking in both the cysteine and the phenylalanine. The DNA shown is the 42-base CDR3, in frame from base 1. Trimming takes 6 bases off V and 6 bases off J; junction bases not matched to a gene: 3. The germline V gene encodes CDR1 LNHDA and CDR2 SQIVND (reference sequence). The library was generated by the immunoSEQ multiplex PCR assay. The multiplex PCR relied on a mix of 60 forward primers for TCR Vbeta segments and 13 reverse primers for TCR Jbeta segments. The CDR3 region of rearranged TCR beta genes was amplified from genomic DNA by a multiplex PCR assay. Amplified TCR beta libraries were sequenced as 87-base-pair reads on the Illumina HiSeq System. Per the authors' processing: In a later analysis, around 80 million unique TCR beta chains were counted across the 650 to 700 repertoires, and roughly 11 million of these chains were shared by at least two donors. Raw reads were error-corrected and collapsed into unique sequences by a nearest-neighbor algorithm in which closely related sequences were merged to remove PCR and sequencing errors. CDR3 sequences were aligned to IMGT reference sequences to assign V, D and J gene segments. For a sequence to be retained, a match of at least six nucleotides to both a V gene segment and a J gene segment was required. Rearrangements were called productive when the CDR3 lacked stop codons and stayed in frame with V and J; all others were non-productive. CDR3 was defined by IMGT convention, running from the second conserved V-encoded cysteine to the conserved J-encoded phenylalanine. The earlier analysis of 500 to 750 of the donors excluded any sequence lacking an unambiguous match to a single V gene segment. In an earlier analysis of about 590 of the donors, a V segment was called functional when productive rearrangements were above 56.7%, and segregating when the standard deviation between donors exceeded 5%. To diagnose cytomegalovirus status from the catalog of TCR beta chain sequences, a statistical classification framework was built. In a later analysis, V and J genes were assigned by comparing TCR nucleotide sequences against IMGT/GENE-DB human TR gene sequences. In a later analysis, CDR3 sequences and most-parsimonious VDJ recombination scenarios were assigned using the TCRdist pipeline. In a later analysis, every TCR beta chain was defined by the combination of its CDR3 amino acid sequence and its V-gene family, and reads without a unique V-gene family were dropped. In a later analysis, 500 to 650 highly shared, low-generation-probability nucleotide sequences were removed to address suspected cross-contamination and a sequencing artifact. In a later analysis, a clonal expansion index for each public chain was calculated from normalized within-repertoire ranks of inferred template counts. In a later analysis, generation probabilities were computed using a VDJ recombination model fitted to out-of-frame rearrangements, and the results were checked against IGoR. A later analysis scored TCR-TCR, TCR-HLA and TCR-CMV co-occurrence with hypergeometric tests, applying a repertoire-size bias correction to TCR pairs. A later analysis estimated false discovery rates by permuting HLA or CMV assignments 20 times. In a later analysis, co-occurring TCRs were grouped using DBSCAN, and TCRdist sequence similarity was added for clustering within HLA-allele-positive subsets. Repertoires with fewer than 30,000 or more than 120,000 public chains were left out of co-occurrence clustering, as were five repertoires with anomalous nucleotide sharing. TCRdb stores this immuneACCESS table with in-frame sequences only. Part of the clones is absent; in the studies checked, under half of the shortfall reflects unresolved V genes, and no reason is known for the rest. V and J calls and clone size follow that table, whereas D and trimming were derived from the DNA. The table for this sample lists about 140,000 clones; 61% of them were counted only once. The top ten hold approximately 1.7% of the sample.

The sequenced material came from PBMCs. The V and J genes are TRBV19 and TRBJ1-6; 9 central nucleotides agree with TRBD1. The receptor's source is a male donor in good health and CMV-seronegative. CDR3 reads: CASSTDRGNSPLHF. The DNA sequence is given as TGTGCCAGTAGCACGGACAGGGGTAATTCACCCCTCCACTTT. Supplemented by the reference TRBV19 and TRBJ1-6 proteins around the CDR3, the complete variable domain is DGGITQSPKYLFRKEGQNVTLSCEQNLNHDAMYWYRQDPGQGLRLIYYSQIVNDFQKGDIAEGYSVSREKKESFPLTVTSAQKNPTAFYLCASSTDRGNSPLHFGNGTRLTVT.